This passage covers 25 T cell receptor beta chains from one sample sequenced in a study of T cells in Graves' hyperthyroidism and ophthalmopathy. It was RNA transcripts that yielded the amplified TCR beta CDR3 regions. TCR CDR3 underwent first-round RT-PCR with the HTBI primer set. Each CDR3 protein gets one entry after TCRdb re-called the multiplex PCR reads with MiXCR. The table includes 300,000 to 400,000 distinct CDR3 sequences, over 10% detected once. The source material was blood. Receptors were obtained from a woman aged 18-30 years with Graves' hyperthyroidism.

This clonotype appeared many times. This chain uses TRBV28 with TRBJ1-2; D gene uncertain. CDR1 is MDHEN and CDR2 is SYDVKM in the germline V gene. This CDR3 spans 14 amino acids. V was pared by 5 bases and J by 2 bases, with 12 bases between. The CDR3, as DNA: TGTGCCAGCAGTCAACACCTTCTAAACTATGGCTACACCTTC. Amino acid sequence: CASSQHLLNYGYTF.

This clonotype was counted a few times. The V call is TRBV10-3, the J call TRBJ1-1, with a weak D call TRBD1 (5 bases). Germline CDR1 ENHRY, CDR2 SYGVKD. The CDR3 is made up of 14 amino acids. V dropped 6 bases and J dropped 5 bases, with 16 bases sitting between them. In DNA, the CDR3 is TGTGCCATCAGAACTCTCGGGGGGTCGACTGAAGCTTTCTTT. Translating gives CAIRTLGGSTEAFF.

This clonotype was detected many times. In DNA form, the CDR3 reads TGCAGTGCCCGAAGAGCCGGGACTAGAAAGCGGAGCACAGATACGCAGTATTTT. Amino acid sequence: CSARRAGTRKRSTDTQYF. V usage is TRBV20-1 and J usage is TRBJ2-3, with 8 positions matching TRBD2. V was clipped by 6 bases and J by 0 bases; unmatched bases: 17. The CDR3 has 18 amino acids. Germline assignment: CDR1 DFQATT and CDR2 SNEGSKA (reference sequence).

Ten or more counts support this clonotype. The chain joins TRBV12-3 or TRBV12-4 to TRBJ2-7; tentative D call: TRBD1 (6 bases). With 6 bases removed from V and 2 bases from J, the gap between germline ends came to 11 bases. The CDR3 consists of 13 residues. The CDR3 DNA is TGTGCCAGCAGAAGGACAGAGACCTACGAGCAGTACTTC. Its translation is CASRRTETYEQYF.

In its sample, this clonotype was seen many times. CDR3 loop: CASGEAGTERGYTF. CDR3 bases: TGTGCCAGCGGGGAAGCCGGGACTGAGCGGGGCTACACCTTC. This sequence joins TRBV6-2 or TRBV6-3 and TRBJ1-2, with a possible D match to TRBD1 (5 bases). The CDR3 spans 14 residues. Germline assignment: CDR1 MNHEY and CDR2 SVGEGT. V dropped 8 bases and J dropped 8 bases, with 21 bases sitting between them.

This clonotype was seen ten or more times. This sequence joins TRBV2 and TRBJ1-5; D gene ambiguous. CDR1 is SNHLY and CDR2 is FYNNEI in the germline V gene. The length of the CDR3 is 13 residues. V lost 2 bases to trimming and J lost 3 bases, with 5 bases between them. CDR3 nucleotides: TGTGCCAGCAGTGAACAGACCAATCAGCCCCAGCATTTT. This codes for CASSEQTNQPQHF.

This clonotype was seen a handful of times. The J gene is TRBJ2-7, the V gene TRBV24-1; D gene ambiguous. Germline values: CDR1 KGHDR, CDR2 SFDVKD. Trimming removed 2 bases from V and 0 bases from J, with 10 bases in between. CDR3 length: 15 amino acids. CDR3 residues: CATSDSRTSSYEQYF. In nucleotides, the CDR3 is TGTGCCACCAGTGATTCCCGGACGAGCTCCTACGAGCAGTACTTC.

This clonotype has a count of ten or more. The chain is built from TRBV5-4 and TRBJ2-1; TRBD2 aligns across 8 bases. The germline CDR1 and CDR2 sequences are SGHNT and YYREEE (reference sequence). The CDR3 runs to 15 residues. The V and J ends lost 0 bases and 3 bases, in that order; junction bases with no gene match: 2. The CDR3 sequence is CASSLAGRGYNEQFF. The DNA for the CDR3 is TGTGCCAGCAGCTTGGCCGGGAGGGGCTACAATGAGCAGTTCTTC.

This clonotype was observed many times. The chain carries TRBV19 and TRBJ1-5; a possible D gene is TRBD1 (5 bases). This CDR3 has 16 residues. V was cut by 6 bases and J by 1 base, with 16 bases left in between. Germline lookup yields CDR1 LNHDA and CDR2 SQIVND (reference sequence). CDR3 sequence: CASSLLTAGSNQPQHF. CDR3 nucleotide sequence: TGTGCCAGTAGCCTGCTAACCGCAGGGAGCAATCAGCCCCAGCATTTT.

This clonotype was seen many times. The CDR3 is CASSLGDPDTQYF. The CDR3 coding sequence is TGTGCCAGCAGCTTGGGCGACCCGGATACGCAGTATTTT. The chain uses TRBV7-2 and TRBJ2-3; D is ambiguous. The germline CDR1 and CDR2 sequences are SGHTA and FQGNSA. The V end was cut by 3 bases, the J end by 6 bases, with 10 bases between. This CDR3 has 13 amino acids. The entire variable domain, with the rest obtained from reference TRBV7-2 and TRBJ2-3, is as follows: GAGVSQSPSNKVTEKGKDVELRCDPISGHTALYWYRQSLGQGLEFLIYFQGNSAPDKSGLPSDRFSAERTGGSVSTLTIQRTQQEDSAVYLCASSLGDPDTQYFGPGTRLTVL.

The chain employs TRBV2 and TRBJ2-7; possibly TRBD1 or TRBD2 for D (5 bases each). The CDR3 runs 17 residues. Germline CDR1 is SNHLY and CDR2 is FYNNEI. The V and J ends lost 4 bases and 1 base respectively, with 20 bases between them. For the CDR3, the DNA is TGTGCCAGCAGTGCTAGTGATCCCGGGACGGGATCCTACGAGCAGTACTTC. Its protein product is CASSASDPGTGSYEQYF.

This clonotype has just one count. This may come from a read error, since a much larger clone is one base off. The CDR3 DNA reads as TGTGCCAGCAGTTTCGGGGGACAGGGAGGCGCTGGGGCCAACGTCCTGACTTTC. Its protein product is CASSFGGQGGAGANVLTF. The J gene is TRBJ2-6, the V gene TRBV12-3 or TRBV12-4, with TRBD1 matching over 9 bases. The J segment lost 2 bases and the V segment lost 3 bases, leaving 8 bases of the junction unmatched. The CDR3 sequence is 18 residues long.

This clonotype showed up many times. The rearrangement joins TRBV10-3 to TRBJ1-4, with a weak D call TRBD1 (6 bases). This CDR3 has 14 amino acids. The V gene's germline CDR1 is ENHRY and CDR2 SYGVKD. Trimming left V 3 bases short and J 7 bases short, with 12 bases between. CDR3 coding DNA: TGTGCCATCAGTGAACAACAGGGAGGTGAAAAACTGTTTTTT. Protein: CAISEQQGGEKLFF.

This clonotype appeared many times. The gene calls are TRBV7-9 and TRBJ1-2; D not certain. The CDR3 contains 17 residues. Deletions cut 4 bases from V and 2 bases from J, with 20 bases between. Germline lookup yields CDR1 SEHNR and CDR2 FQNEAQ (reference sequence). The CDR3 protein is CASSSLREVGLNYGYTF. CDR3 sequence (DNA): TGTGCCAGCAGCTCATTACGGGAGGTCGGGTTGAACTATGGCTACACCTTC.

This clonotype was counted many times. This rearrangement joins TRBV20-1 to TRBJ1-6, with a weak D call TRBD1 (6 bases). Between the trimmed V and J ends, which lost 5 bases and 5 bases, there was a span of 16 bases. The CDR3 is 15 residues long. CDR1 is DFQATT, CDR2 SNEGSKA, per germline (reference sequence). The CDR3 sequence is CSALPFTGNNSPLHF. CDR3 DNA sequence: TGCAGTGCTTTACCCTTCACAGGGAATAATTCACCCCTCCACTTT.

This clonotype was seen ten or more times. This sequence joins TRBV2 and TRBJ2-3, with TRBD2 matching 8 bases. V lost 1 base, J lost 5 bases, and 8 bases stayed unmatched. This CDR3 has 16 amino acids. From germline, CDR1 is SNHLY and CDR2 FYNNEI. This CDR3 is CASSEEGRGVIDTQYF. The CDR3 DNA sequence: TGTGCCAGCAGTGAAGAGGGGCGGGGGGTAATAGATACGCAGTATTTT.

This clonotype was detected ten times or more. The chain uses TRBV5-1 and TRBJ1-3; D is possibly TRBD1 (6 bases). Trimming shortened V by 2 bases and J by 0 bases, and 12 bases separated the two germline ends. The CDR3 runs to 16 residues. Germline CDR1 SGHRS, CDR2 YFSETQ. The chain's CDR3 is CASSLHDRSSGNTIYF. The CDR3 nucleotides are TGCGCCAGCAGCTTACACGACAGGTCCTCTGGAAACACCATATATTTT.

In its sample, this clonotype was seen many times. V gene TRBV12-3 or TRBV12-4 combines with J gene TRBJ1-4; 10 nucleotides align to TRBD1. The CDR3 loop spans 15 amino acids. Losses at the gene ends were 7 bases for V and 8 bases for J; bases not matched to a gene: 10. CDR3 sequence (DNA): TGTGCCAGCACCATTGCAGCGACAGGGGGCGAAAAACTGTTTTTT. It codes for CASTIAATGGEKLFF.

This clonotype was seen many times. The V call is TRBV11-1, the J call TRBJ2-7, with 9 bases aligning to TRBD1. The germline V gene encodes CDR1 SGHAT and CDR2 FQDESV (reference sequence). The CDR3 consists of 14 residues. J gave up 0 bases and V 5 bases, and 2 bases lay outside the gene matches. The CDR3 is CASSRGQGSYEQYF. The CDR3 DNA is TGTGCCAGCAGCCGGGGACAGGGCTCCTACGAGCAGTACTTC.

The sample holds many counts of this clonotype. This chain joins TRBV20-1 and TRBJ2-2, with D perhaps given as TRBD1 or TRBD2 (5 bases each). Germline assignment: CDR1 DFQATT and CDR2 SNEGSKA (reference sequence). This CDR3 contains 14 residues. The germline V and J ends were trimmed by 6 bases and 3 bases, with 14 bases remaining between them. Here the CDR3 reads CSALMGPHTGELFF. The CDR3 DNA sequence: TGCAGTGCCCTGATGGGACCTCACACCGGGGAGCTGTTTTTT.

There are many counts of this clonotype. The chain joins TRBV6-1 to TRBJ2-1; D call uncertain. V gave up 7 bases and J gave up 0 bases, with 10 bases separating them. The CDR3 loop spans 14 amino acids. In germline, CDR1 is MNHNS, CDR2 SASEGT. The CDR3 loop reads CASKGKRSYNEQFF. DNA of the CDR3: TGTGCCAGCAAAGGAAAGCGCTCCTACAATGAGCAGTTCTTC.

The chain combines TRBV12-3 or TRBV12-4 with TRBJ2-1; possibly TRBD1 or TRBD2 for D (5 bases each). This CDR3 comprises 13 residues. Trimming pared 3 bases from V and 14 bases from J, leaving 17 bases between. CDR3 loop: CASSLSPEGSKFF. The CDR3 region has the DNA TGTGCCAGCAGTTTGTCTCCAGAGGGGAGCAAGTTCTTC.

This clonotype was detected only a few times. A much larger clone differs from this one at a single base, so this may be a read error. The chain recombines TRBV10-2 with TRBJ2-7; unclear D gene. Germline CDR1 WSHSY, CDR2 SAAADI. The CDR3 totals 12 residues. Written as DNA, the CDR3 is TGCGCCAGCACGGTCGGACCCTACGGGCAGTACTTC. Residues: CASTVGPYGQYF.

The genes are TRBV5-1 and TRBJ2-7, with 11 bases lining up with TRBD1. CDR3 length: 15 residues. V dropped 0 bases and J dropped 3; count of bases not matched to a gene: 2. In germline, CDR1 is SGHRS, CDR2 YFSETQ. The CDR3: CASSLGTGGIYEQYF. CDR3 nucleotide sequence: TGCGCCAGCAGCTTGGGGACAGGGGGCATCTACGAGCAGTACTTC.

This clonotype has just one count. This may arise from a read error, as a much more abundant clone is one base away. In DNA, the CDR3 is TGCAGTGCTAGAGTAATGACAGGATCGAATTCACCCCTCCACTTT. Amino acid sequence: CSARVMTGSNSPLHF. V gene TRBV20-1 combines with J gene TRBJ1-6; perhaps TRBD1 as D (6 bases). The germline V and J ends were trimmed by 1 base and 7 bases, with 14 bases remaining between them. From germline, CDR1 is DFQATT and CDR2 SNEGSKA (reference sequence). The CDR3 totals 15 residues.